The present T cell receptor (beta chain) was sequenced within a study of blood T cell repertoires in COVID-19. At the level of the study: In each case, the material was cDNA or gDNA derived from T cells, B-cell-depleted T cells, or PBMCs.

The Seattle patients joined while their infection was active and were tracked longitudinally afterward. The CDR3 length is 17 residues. Trimming at V came to 3 bases and at J to 7 bases, leaving 12 bases not matched to a gene. CDR1 and CDR2 (germline): SGHAT, FQNNGV. Per the original data handling: For nucleated cells, counts were estimated from reference gene primer amplification. Profiling relied on immunoSEQ multiplex PCR, and the TCRdb table lists in-frame clones only, not all of them. D and trimming come from the DNA, and the V and J calls and clone size come from that table. Here the sample spans about 69,000 clones, approximately 84% being singletons.

Source material: peripheral blood. The V call is TRBV11-2, the J call TRBJ1-4; 9 nucleotides line up with TRBD1. The TCR comes from a man aged 45-60 years with COVID-19, enrolled during active disease. CDR3 amino acids: CASSFRGQGWISEKLFF. CDR3 DNA: TGTGCCAGCAGCTTCAGGGGACAGGGTTGGATTAGTGAAAAACTGTTTTTT.